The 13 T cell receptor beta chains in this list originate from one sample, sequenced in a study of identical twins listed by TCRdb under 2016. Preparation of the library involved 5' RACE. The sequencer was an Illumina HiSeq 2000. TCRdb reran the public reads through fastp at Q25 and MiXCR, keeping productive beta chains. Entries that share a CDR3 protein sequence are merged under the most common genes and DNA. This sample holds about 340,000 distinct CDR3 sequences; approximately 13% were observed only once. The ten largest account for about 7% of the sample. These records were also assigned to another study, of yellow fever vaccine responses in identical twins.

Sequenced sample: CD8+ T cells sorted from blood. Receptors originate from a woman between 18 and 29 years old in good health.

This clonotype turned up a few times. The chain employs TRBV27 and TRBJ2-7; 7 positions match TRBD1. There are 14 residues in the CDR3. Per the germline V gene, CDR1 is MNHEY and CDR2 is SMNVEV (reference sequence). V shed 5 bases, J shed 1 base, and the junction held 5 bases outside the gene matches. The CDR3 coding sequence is TGTGCCAGCAGTATGCCGGGACAGTCCTACGAGCAGTACTTC. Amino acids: CASSMPGQSYEQYF.

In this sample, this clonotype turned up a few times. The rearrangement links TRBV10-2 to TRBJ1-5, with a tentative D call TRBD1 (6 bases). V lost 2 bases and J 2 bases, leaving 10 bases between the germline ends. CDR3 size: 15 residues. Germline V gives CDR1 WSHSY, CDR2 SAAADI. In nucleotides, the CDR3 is TGCGCCAGCAGTGAGCTGGGGGCTGGCAATCAGCCCCAGCATTTT. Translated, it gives CASSELGAGNQPQHF.

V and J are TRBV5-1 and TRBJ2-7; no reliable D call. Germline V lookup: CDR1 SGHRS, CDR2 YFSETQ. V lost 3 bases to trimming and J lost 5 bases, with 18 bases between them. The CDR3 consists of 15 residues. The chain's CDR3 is CASSCSGTYPDEQYF. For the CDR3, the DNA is TGCGCCAGCAGCTGCTCTGGAACCTACCCCGACGAGCAGTACTTC.

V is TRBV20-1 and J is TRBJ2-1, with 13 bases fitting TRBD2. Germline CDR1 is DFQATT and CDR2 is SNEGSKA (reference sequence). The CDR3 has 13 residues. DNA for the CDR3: TGCAGAGAACTAGCGGGAGGGCCTAATGAGCAGTTCTTC. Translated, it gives CRELAGGPNEQFF.

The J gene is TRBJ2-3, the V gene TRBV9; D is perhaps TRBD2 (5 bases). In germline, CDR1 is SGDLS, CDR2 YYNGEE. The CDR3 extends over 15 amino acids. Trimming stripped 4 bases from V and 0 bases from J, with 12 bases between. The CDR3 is CASSSTTTSTDTQYF. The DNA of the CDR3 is TGTGCCAGCAGCTCGACTACGACTAGCACAGATACGCAGTATTTT.

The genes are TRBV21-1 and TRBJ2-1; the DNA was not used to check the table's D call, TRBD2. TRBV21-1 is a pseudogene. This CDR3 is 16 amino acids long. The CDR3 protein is CASSQREREGPDEQFF. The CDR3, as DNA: TGTGCCAGCAGCCAGAGGGAGCGGGAGGGCCCGGATGAGCAGTTCTTC.

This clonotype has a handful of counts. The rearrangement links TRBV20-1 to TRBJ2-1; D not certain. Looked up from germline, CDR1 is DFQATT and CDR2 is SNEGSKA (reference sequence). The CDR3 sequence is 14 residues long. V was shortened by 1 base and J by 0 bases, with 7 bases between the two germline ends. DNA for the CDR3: TGCAGTGCTAGAGCATTGGCCTCCTACAATGAGCAGTTCTTC. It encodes CSARALASYNEQFF.

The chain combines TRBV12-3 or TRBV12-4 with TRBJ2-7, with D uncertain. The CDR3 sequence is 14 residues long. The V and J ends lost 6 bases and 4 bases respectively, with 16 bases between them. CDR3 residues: CASSPFRVGYEQYF. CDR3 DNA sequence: TGTGCCAGCAGCCCCTTTCGCGTGGGGTACGAGCAGTACTTC.

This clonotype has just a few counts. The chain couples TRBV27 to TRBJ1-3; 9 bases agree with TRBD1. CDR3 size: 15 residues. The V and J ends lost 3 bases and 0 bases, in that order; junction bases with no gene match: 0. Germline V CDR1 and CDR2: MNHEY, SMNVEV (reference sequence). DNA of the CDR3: TGTGCCAGCAGTTTGGGACAGGGCTCTGGAAACACCATATATTTT. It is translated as CASSLGQGSGNTIYF.

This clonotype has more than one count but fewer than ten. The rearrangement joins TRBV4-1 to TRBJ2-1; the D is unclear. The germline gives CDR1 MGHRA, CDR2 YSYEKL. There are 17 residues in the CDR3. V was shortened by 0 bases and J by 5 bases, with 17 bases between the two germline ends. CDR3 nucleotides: TGCGCCAGCAGCCAAGAAGATTCGGTTATCTGGAACAATGAGCAGTTCTTC. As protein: CASSQEDSVIWNNEQFF.

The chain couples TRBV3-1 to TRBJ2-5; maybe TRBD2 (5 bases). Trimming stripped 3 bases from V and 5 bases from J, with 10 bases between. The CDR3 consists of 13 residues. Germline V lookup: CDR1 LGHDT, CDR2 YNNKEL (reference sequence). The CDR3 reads CASSHEGVETQYF. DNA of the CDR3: TGTGCCAGCAGCCACGAGGGTGTGGAGACCCAGTACTTC.

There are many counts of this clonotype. CDR3 loop: CASTHRDKPNEAFF. The CDR3 coding sequence is TGTGCCAGCACCCACCGGGACAAACCCAATGAAGCTTTCTTT. The chain uses TRBV7-9 and TRBJ1-1; the D gene is possibly TRBD1 (6 bases). This CDR3 comprises 14 residues. Trimming stripped 7 bases from V and 7 bases from J, with 19 bases between. CDR1 and CDR2 (germline): SEHNR, FQNEAQ (reference sequence).

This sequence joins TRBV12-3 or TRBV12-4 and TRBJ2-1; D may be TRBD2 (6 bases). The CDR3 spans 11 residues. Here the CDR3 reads CAAGPYNEQFF. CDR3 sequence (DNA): TGTGCGGCGGGACCTTACAATGAGCAGTTCTTC.